This TCR beta chain originates from a study of shared clonotypes between healthy human individuals. Study-wide results and caveats: Genetic and exposure-history diversity was limited by the small donor number.

Donors had no recently reported acute infections or vaccinations and were HIV-negative. The unsorted PBMC sample used ten immunoSEQ deep assay plates. In the authors' methods: ImmunoSEQ only sent back junction sequences with no quality scores, so filtering was done differently. Repertoires were generated with immunoSEQ multiplex PCR, while TCRdb's copy carries only in-frame clones and drops some. V and J calls and clone size are those listed in that table; D and trimming were worked out from the DNA. The sample records about 490,000 clones, 70% to 80% being singletons. For this clone: Its antigen is unknown.

The V and J ends lost 6 bases and 4 bases, in that order; junction bases with no gene match: 7. Germline CDR1 and CDR2: SGHAT and FQNNGV. The CDR3 loop spans 14 amino acids. The clonotype originates from a woman in her thirties or forties in good health. Some clones in this sample may be carry-over from other donors' samples. The sample comprised PBMCs. V and J are TRBV11-2 and TRBJ2-7, with TRBD1 matching 9 bases. The DNA for the CDR3 is TGTGCCAGCAGGCTGACAGGGGGAGATTACGAGCAGTACTTC. This codes for CASRLTGGDYEQYF.